This T cell receptor beta chain was captured in a study of blood T cell repertoires in COVID-19. The table came from immunoSEQ multiplex PCR; TCRdb's copy has only in-frame clones and leaves some out. The table lists some 270,000 clones, over 75% of them singletons, with roughly 3% in the top ten. This CDR3 comprises 13 residues. Trimming removed 5 bases at V and 5 bases at J, with 10 bases between. Germline-derived CDR1 and CDR2 are MDHEN and SYDVKM. Sequencing input: PBMCs or T cells enriched from blood (not recorded which). J is TRBJ2-4 and V is TRBV28; D might be TRBD1 (5 bases). The TCR originated in a woman aged 40 to 49 who had been exposed to COVID-19. The CDR3 spells CASSLDTQNIQYF. The CDR3 DNA is TGTGCCAGCAGTCTGGACACCCAAAACATTCAGTACTTC. The whole variable domain, filled in from reference TRBV28 and TRBJ2-4, reads DVKVTQSSRYLVKRTGEKVFLECVQDMDHENMFWYRQDPGLGLRLIYFSYDVKMKEKGDIPEGYSVSREKKERFSLILESASTNQTSMYLCASSLDTQNIQYFGAGTRLSVL.